Sequencing of this T cell receptor (beta chain) was carried out in a study of T-cell memory formation after mild COVID-19. TCRdb called the 5' RACE reads again in MiXCR, with one record for every CDR3 protein. Of 400,000 to 550,000 distinct CDR3 sequences in the sample, approximately 25% were seen once. Of note for this clonotype: Compared with germline, one end of the junction differs, possibly owing to a read error.

The CDR3 loop spans 11 amino acids. CDR1 is SGHVS, CDR2 FQNEAQ, per germline. The sequenced sample consisted of PBMCs or a T cell subset sorted from them (not recorded which). V gene TRBV7-8 combines with J gene TRBJ2-7; TRBD1 might be the D (6 bases). The source of this sequence is an adult woman who had mild COVID-19 (a few samples of this study predate the infection). Cell type and time point are not known. The CDR3 DNA follows: TGTGCCAGCAGCTTGGCCAGGGACATCCGTTTC. Translation: CASSLARDIRF.